A single sample is the source of the 14 T cell receptor beta chains below, sequenced in a study of blood T cell repertoires in COVID-19. Using immunoSEQ multiplex PCR, the repertoire was profiled, and TCRdb retains in-frame clones only, with some absent. Altogether about 100,000 clones are present, 91% being singletons, with the ten largest covering about 2.2%. What was sequenced was peripheral blood. These receptors were obtained from a man aged 50 to 59 with active COVID-19.

The chain uses TRBV11-2 and TRBJ2-1, with 11 bases matching TRBD2. This CDR3 has 16 amino acids. V was clipped by 1 base and J by 8 bases; unmatched bases: 7. The germline V gene has CDR1 SGHAT and CDR2 FQNNGV. The CDR3 nucleotides read TGTGCCAGCAGCTTAGGCCTACTAGCGGGAGCCGATGAGCAGTTCTTC. Residues: CASSLGLLAGADEQFF.

This chain uses TRBV25-1 with TRBJ1-3; 8 bases match TRBD1. The CDR3 spans 14 residues. Trimming removed 8 bases from V and 7 bases from J; junction bases left unmatched: 10. The germline gives CDR1 MGHDK, CDR2 SYGVNS. The CDR3 sequence: CASVGGQGLNTIYF. In DNA form, the CDR3 reads TGTGCCAGCGTGGGAGGACAGGGTTTGAACACCATATATTTT.

This rearrangement joins TRBV7-9 to TRBJ2-3; the D is unclear. The CDR3 runs to 13 residues. Germline V gene data show CDR1 as SEHNR and CDR2 as FQNEAQ (reference sequence). V dropped 3 bases and J dropped 1 base, with 5 bases sitting between them. CDR3 residues: CASSFGGTDTQYF. The CDR3 DNA sequence: TGTGCCAGCAGCTTCGGAGGCACAGATACGCAGTATTTT.

The chain couples TRBV5-1 to TRBJ2-2; TRBD1 matches 8 bases. The length of the CDR3 is 15 residues. In germline, CDR1 is SGHRS, CDR2 YFSETQ. V lost 7 bases, J lost 0 bases, and 5 bases stayed unmatched. The CDR3 here is CASVTGGPNTGELFF. CDR3 DNA sequence: TGCGCCAGCGTCACAGGGGGGCCGAACACCGGGGAGCTGTTTTTT.

The rearrangement links TRBV4-1 to TRBJ1-1; 8 positions agree with TRBD1. From germline, CDR1 is MGHRA and CDR2 YSYEKL. The CDR3 is 15 residues long. J gave up 1 base and V 2 bases, and 3 bases lay outside the gene matches. CDR3 protein: CASSQLTGANTEAFF. CDR3 nucleotide sequence: TGCGCCAGCAGCCAATTGACAGGGGCGAACACTGAAGCTTTCTTT.

Here the CDR3 DNA reads TGTGCCAGCTCACTTCGAGGGGACACCATTAATGAAAAACTGTTTTTT. Its protein product is CASSLRGDTINEKLFF. The rearrangement links TRBV18 to TRBJ1-4; maybe TRBD1 (6 bases). Trimming removed 4 bases at V and 4 bases at J, with 16 bases between. Looked up from germline, CDR1 is KGHSH and CDR2 is LQKENI. The CDR3 loop spans 16 amino acids.

The chain recombines TRBV5-4 with TRBJ2-1; 8 bases fit TRBD2. Trimming removed 6 bases from V and 6 bases from J; junction bases left unmatched: 8. The CDR3 has 14 amino acids. Germline V CDR1 and CDR2: SGHNT, YYREEE (reference sequence). The CDR3 protein is CASNLAGFGNEQFF. The CDR3 DNA is TGTGCCAGCAACCTAGCGGGTTTTGGCAATGAGCAGTTCTTC.

The V gene is TRBV18, the J gene TRBJ1-1, with a weak D call TRBD1 (6 bases). Trimming stripped 2 bases from V and 0 bases from J, with 16 bases between. The germline V gene encodes CDR1 KGHSH and CDR2 LQKENI. This CDR3 has 17 amino acids. CDR3 in amino acids: CASSPGRQARMNTEAFF. The CDR3 DNA reads TGTGCCAGCTCACCAGGCCGACAGGCGAGAATGAACACTGAAGCTTTCTTT.

The chain has TRBV7-3 and TRBJ2-3; 9 bases align to TRBD1. The CDR3 runs to 14 residues. Germline assignment: CDR1 SGHTA and CDR2 FQGTGA. J gave up 6 bases and V 6 bases, and 7 bases lay outside the gene matches. The DNA for the CDR3 is TGTGCCAGCAGTTTACAGGGGGCGGTGGATACGCAGTATTTT. Translated, it gives CASSLQGAVDTQYF.

V is TRBV6-5 and J is TRBJ2-2; no definite D call. This CDR3 is 14 amino acids long. The germline CDR1 and CDR2 sequences are MNHEY and SVGAGI. The V and J ends lost 5 bases and 5 bases respectively, with 12 bases between them. CDR3 region: CASSLSRSTGELFF. The CDR3 region has the DNA TGTGCCAGCAGTCTAAGTAGGAGTACCGGGGAGCTGTTTTTT.

This chain links TRBV19 with TRBJ1-4; 9 bases agree with TRBD1. Germline-derived CDR1 and CDR2 are LNHDA and SQIVND (reference sequence). CDR3 length: 14 amino acids. The J segment lost 7 bases and the V segment lost 5 bases, leaving 5 bases of the junction unmatched. The CDR3 DNA is TGTGCCAGTAGTGTAGGACAGGGGACTGAAAAACTGTTTTTT. Translating it yields CASSVGQGTEKLFF. Combining the CDR3 with reference TRBV19 and TRBJ1-4 gives the whole variable domain DGGITQSPKYLFRKEGQNVTLSCEQNLNHDAMYWYRQDPGQGLRLIYYSQIVNDFQKGDIAEGYSVSREKKESFPLTVTSAQKNPTAFYLCASSVGQGTEKLFFGSGTQLSVL.

The chain recombines TRBV12-3 or TRBV12-4 with TRBJ2-2; maybe TRBD2 (5 bases). CDR3 length equals 12 residues. Trimming cost V 10 bases and J 6 bases, with 12 bases left between them. Here the CDR3 reads CATNGGAGELFF. The CDR3 coding sequence is TGTGCCACCAATGGAGGTGCCGGGGAGCTGTTTTTT.

This rearrangement joins TRBV6-5 to TRBJ1-1, with D perhaps matching TRBD1 (6 bases). CDR3 length equals 15 residues. Germline CDR1 is MNHEY and CDR2 is SVGAGI. Trimming removed 6 bases at V and 4 bases at J, with 18 bases between. CDR3 nucleotide sequence: TGTGCCAGCAGATACGACAGGCGAAGCTTCACTGAAGCTTTCTTT. Translated, it gives CASRYDRRSFTEAFF.

The chain recombines TRBV13 with TRBJ1-1; 9 bases line up with TRBD1. Germline loops: CDR1 PRHDT, CDR2 FYEKMQ (reference sequence). Trimming removed 4 bases from V and 1 base from J; junction bases left unmatched: 7. The CDR3 covers 16 residues. CDR3 nucleotides: TGTGCCAGCAGCTACGTCCCGGGACAGGGGAACACTGAAGCTTTCTTT. Its protein is CASSYVPGQGNTEAFF.